Included here is one T cell receptor beta chain sequence, with context. V trimming: 5 bases; J trimming: 6 bases; junction bases outside the gene matches: 9. Germline V CDR1 and CDR2: LNHDA, SQIVND (reference sequence). This CDR3 comprises 14 residues. Some clones are missing from TCRdb's copy, which holds only in-frame ones; the method was immunoSEQ multiplex PCR. The table includes thousands of clones, approximately 70% detected once. This record comes from a study of siplizumab effects on memory and regulatory T cells. This clonotype originated in a human donor in good health. Sequenced: effector memory CD8+ T cells sorted from blood. Sample subset: unstimulated CD8+ effector memory T cells. This chain joins TRBV19 and TRBJ1-2, with 7 bases identical to TRBD1. This CDR3 is CASSFTGDRDGYTF. The CDR3 DNA reads as TGTGCCAGTAGTTTCACAGGGGATAGGGATGGCTACACCTTC.